The entry below describes one T cell receptor (beta chain). Its antigen remains unidentified. This sample is drawn from a study of cytomegalovirus exposure and HLA in healthy donors. Study in general: Of all 400 or so donors who were genotyped, 81% belonged to the Caucasian-associated ancestry cluster. Findings and limits, study-wide: The study designated 150 to 200 TCR beta chains cytomegalovirus-associated. For cytomegalovirus status, the classifier reportedly gave diagnoses with high specificity and sensitivity.

This CDR3 region has 14 residues. Germline V CDR1 and CDR2: SNHLY, FYNNEI. Trimming took off 0 bases at V and 7 bases at J, with 12 bases between the two ends. The donors, nominally healthy at sampling, likely had unrecorded immune exposures. The PCR employed 60 Vbeta primers together with 13 Jbeta primers. The method was immunoSEQ multiplex PCR; TCRdb's version includes in-frame clones alone and lacks a portion of them. The sample has about 180,000 clones, around 81% seen once. The V call is TRBV2, the J call TRBJ1-2; D is ambiguous. The sample was PBMCs. The clonotype was recovered from a man in his forties in good health and CMV-seronegative. The CDR3: CASSEATDYFGYTF. The CDR3 DNA reads TGTGCCAGCAGTGAAGCGACGGACTATTTTGGCTACACCTTC.